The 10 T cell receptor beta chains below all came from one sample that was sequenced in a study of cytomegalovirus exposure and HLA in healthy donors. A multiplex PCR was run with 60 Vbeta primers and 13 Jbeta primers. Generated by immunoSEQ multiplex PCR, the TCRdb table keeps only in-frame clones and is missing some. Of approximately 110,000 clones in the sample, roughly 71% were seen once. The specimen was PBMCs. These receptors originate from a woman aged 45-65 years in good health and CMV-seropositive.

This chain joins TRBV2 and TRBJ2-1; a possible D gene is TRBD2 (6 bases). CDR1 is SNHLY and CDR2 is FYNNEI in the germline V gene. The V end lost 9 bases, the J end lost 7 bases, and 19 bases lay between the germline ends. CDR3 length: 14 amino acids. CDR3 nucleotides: TGTGCCAGGGGGAGGATCACGCTATTAAATGAGCAGTTCTTC. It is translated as CARGRITLLNEQFF.

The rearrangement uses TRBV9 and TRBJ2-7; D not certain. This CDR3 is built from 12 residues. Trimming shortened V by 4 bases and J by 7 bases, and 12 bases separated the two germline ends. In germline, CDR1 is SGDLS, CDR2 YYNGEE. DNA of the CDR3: TGTGCCAGCAGCCCCCAGGATGGGGAGCAGTACTTC. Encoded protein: CASSPQDGEQYF. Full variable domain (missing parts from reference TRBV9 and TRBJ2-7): DSGVTQTPKHLITATGQRVTLRCSPRSGDLSVYWYQQSLDQGLQFLIQYYNGEERAKGNILERFSAQQFPDLHSELNLSSLELGDSALYFCASSPQDGEQYFGPGTRLTVT.

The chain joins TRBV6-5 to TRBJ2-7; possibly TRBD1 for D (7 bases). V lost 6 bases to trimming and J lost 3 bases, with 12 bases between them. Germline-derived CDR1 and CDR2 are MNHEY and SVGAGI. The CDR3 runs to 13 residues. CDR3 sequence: CASRTGRNYEQYF. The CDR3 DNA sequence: TGTGCCAGCAGGACAGGGAGGAACTACGAGCAGTACTTC.

The CDR3 here is CASSLQGAVDYGYTF. The CDR3 coding sequence is TGTGCCAGCAGCCTTCAGGGGGCCGTGGACTATGGCTACACCTTC. The genes are TRBV25-1 and TRBJ1-2; 8 nucleotides match TRBD1. Germline V gene lookup returns CDR1 MGHDK and CDR2 SYGVNS. The CDR3 has 15 amino acids. V was clipped by 6 bases and J by 3 bases; unmatched bases: 9.

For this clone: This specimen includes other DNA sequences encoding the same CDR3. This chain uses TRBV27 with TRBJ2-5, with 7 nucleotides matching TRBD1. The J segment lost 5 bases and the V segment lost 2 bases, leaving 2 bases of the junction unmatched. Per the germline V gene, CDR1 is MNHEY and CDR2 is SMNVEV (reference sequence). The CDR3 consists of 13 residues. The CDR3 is CASSLRGRETQYF. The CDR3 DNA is TGTGCCAGCAGTTTAAGGGGGCGGGAGACCCAGTACTTC.

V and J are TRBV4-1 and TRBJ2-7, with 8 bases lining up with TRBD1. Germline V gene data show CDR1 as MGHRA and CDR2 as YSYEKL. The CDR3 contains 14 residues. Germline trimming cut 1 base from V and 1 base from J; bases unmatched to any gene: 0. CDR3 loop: CASSQGQGSYEQYF. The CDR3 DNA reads TGCGCCAGCAGCCAAGGACAGGGGTCCTACGAGCAGTACTTC.

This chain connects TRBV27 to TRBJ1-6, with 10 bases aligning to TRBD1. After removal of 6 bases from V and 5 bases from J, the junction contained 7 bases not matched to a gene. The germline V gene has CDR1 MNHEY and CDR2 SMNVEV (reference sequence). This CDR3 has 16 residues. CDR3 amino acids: CASRLRTGGNNSPLHF. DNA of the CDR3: TGTGCCAGCAGGCTCAGGACAGGGGGGAATAATTCACCCCTCCACTTT.

The CDR3 loop reads CAISESAGETQYF. As DNA, the CDR3 is TGTGCCATCAGTGAGTCGGCGGGAGAGACCCAGTACTTC. This rearrangement joins TRBV10-3 to TRBJ2-5, with D possibly matching TRBD2 (5 bases). There are 13 residues in the CDR3. V was trimmed by 0 bases and J by 4 bases, leaving 6 bases between them. Germline assignment: CDR1 ENHRY and CDR2 SYGVKD.

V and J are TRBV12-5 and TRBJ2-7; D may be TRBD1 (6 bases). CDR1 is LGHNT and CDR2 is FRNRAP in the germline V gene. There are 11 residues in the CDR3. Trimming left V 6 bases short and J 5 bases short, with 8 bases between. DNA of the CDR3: TGTGCTAGTGGGACAGGCCACGAGCAGTACTTC. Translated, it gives CASGTGHEQYF.

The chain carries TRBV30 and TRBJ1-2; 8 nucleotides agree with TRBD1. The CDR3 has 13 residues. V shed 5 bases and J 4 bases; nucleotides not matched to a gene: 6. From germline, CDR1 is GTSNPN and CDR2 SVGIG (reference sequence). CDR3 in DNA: TGTGCCTGGGGCCGACAGGGGAGCTATGGCTACACCTTC. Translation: CAWGRQGSYGYTF.